The present T cell receptor beta chain was sequenced within a study of shared clonotypes between healthy human individuals. Study-wide points: Sampling involved blood alone; tissue repertoires likely differ. Non-shared clonotypes were found to have lower generation probabilities than the clonotypes that were shared by all four of the sorted-subset donors.

Comments on this clone: Its antigen is unidentified.

As defined, naive CD8 cells were CD45RO-negative and positively selected for CCR7, with terminally differentiated effector memory CD45RA+ cells excluded. Assay: immunoSEQ multiplex PCR; the TCRdb copy retains only in-frame clones and omits some. Here the sample spans around 2,100,000 clones, about 95% being singletons. The ends lost 0 bases at V and 6 bases at J; junction bases unmatched: 8. The CDR3 loop spans 16 amino acids. Germline CDR1 is SGDLS and CDR2 is YYNGEE. The rearrangement links TRBV9 to TRBJ2-1; 8 bases agree with TRBD2. The clonotype comes from a man in his late teens or twenties in good health. Sequences were obtained from naive CD8+ T cells sorted from blood. The CDR3 sequence is CASSVAQAGALNEQFF. The CDR3 bases are TGTGCCAGCAGCGTAGCCCAAGCGGGAGCCCTCAATGAGCAGTTCTTC.